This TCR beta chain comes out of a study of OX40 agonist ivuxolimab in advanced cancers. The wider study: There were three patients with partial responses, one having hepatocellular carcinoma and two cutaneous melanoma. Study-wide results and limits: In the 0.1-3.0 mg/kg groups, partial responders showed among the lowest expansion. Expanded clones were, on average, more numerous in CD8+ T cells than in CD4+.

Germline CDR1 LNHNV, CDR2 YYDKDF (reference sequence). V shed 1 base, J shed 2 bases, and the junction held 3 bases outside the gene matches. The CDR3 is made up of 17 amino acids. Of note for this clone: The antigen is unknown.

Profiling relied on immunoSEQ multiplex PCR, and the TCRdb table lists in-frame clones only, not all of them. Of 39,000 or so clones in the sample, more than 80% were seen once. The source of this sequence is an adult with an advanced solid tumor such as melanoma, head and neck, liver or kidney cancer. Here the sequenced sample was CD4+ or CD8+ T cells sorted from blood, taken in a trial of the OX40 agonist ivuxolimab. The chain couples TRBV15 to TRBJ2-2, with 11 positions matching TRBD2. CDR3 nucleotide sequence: TGTGCCACCAGCAGAGGTAGCGGGGGGGGTAACACCGGGGAGCTGTTTTTT. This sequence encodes CATSRGSGGGNTGELFF.